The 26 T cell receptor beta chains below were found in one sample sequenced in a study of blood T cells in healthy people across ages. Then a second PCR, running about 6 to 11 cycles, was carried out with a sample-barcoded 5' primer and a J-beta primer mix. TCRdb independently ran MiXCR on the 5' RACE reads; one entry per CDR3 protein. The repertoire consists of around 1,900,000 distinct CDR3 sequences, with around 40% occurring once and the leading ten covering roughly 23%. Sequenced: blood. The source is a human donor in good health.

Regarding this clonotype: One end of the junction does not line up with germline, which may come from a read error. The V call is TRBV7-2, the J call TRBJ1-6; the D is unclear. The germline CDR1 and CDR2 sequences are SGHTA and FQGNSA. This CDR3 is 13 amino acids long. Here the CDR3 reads CANSLERYSPLHF. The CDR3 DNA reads TGTGCCAACAGCTTAGAGCGGTATTCACCCCTCCACTTT.

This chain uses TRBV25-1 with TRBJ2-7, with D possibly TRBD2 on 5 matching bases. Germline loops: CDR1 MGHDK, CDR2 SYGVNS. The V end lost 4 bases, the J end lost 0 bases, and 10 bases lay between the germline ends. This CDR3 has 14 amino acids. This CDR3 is CASSGTRGSYEQYF. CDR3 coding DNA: TGTGCCAGCAGTGGGACCCGGGGCTCCTACGAGCAGTACTTC.

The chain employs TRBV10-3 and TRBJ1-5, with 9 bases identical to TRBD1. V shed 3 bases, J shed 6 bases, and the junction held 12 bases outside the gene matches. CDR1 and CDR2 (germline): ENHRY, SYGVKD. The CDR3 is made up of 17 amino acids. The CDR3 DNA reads TGTGCCATCAGTGATTCCCGGGACAGGGTTTTCCCTCAGCCCCAGCATTTT. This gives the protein CAISDSRDRVFPQPQHF.

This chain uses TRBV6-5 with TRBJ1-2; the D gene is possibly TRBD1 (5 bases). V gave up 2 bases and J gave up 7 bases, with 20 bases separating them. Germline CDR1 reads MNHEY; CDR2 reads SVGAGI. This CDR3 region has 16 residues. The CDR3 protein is CASSYEYDGGFSGYTF. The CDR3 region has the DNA TGTGCCAGCAGTTACGAATATGACGGGGGTTTTAGTGGCTACACCTTC.

The CDR3 DNA reads as TGTGCCAGCTCAGTGGGACAGGACACAGATACGCAGTATTTT. Its protein is CASSVGQDTDTQYF. The rearrangement uses TRBV18 and TRBJ2-3; TRBD1 matches at 8 bases. With V trimmed by 5 bases and J by 2 bases, 3 bases remained unmatched. The germline V gene has CDR1 KGHSH and CDR2 LQKENI. The length of the CDR3 is 14 residues.

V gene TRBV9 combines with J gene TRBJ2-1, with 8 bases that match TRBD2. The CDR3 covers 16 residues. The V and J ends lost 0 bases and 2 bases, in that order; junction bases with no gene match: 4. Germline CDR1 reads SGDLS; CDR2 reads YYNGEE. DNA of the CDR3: TGTGCCAGCAGCGTAGAGGCGGGGGGCACCTACAATGAGCAGTTCTTC. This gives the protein CASSVEAGGTYNEQFF.

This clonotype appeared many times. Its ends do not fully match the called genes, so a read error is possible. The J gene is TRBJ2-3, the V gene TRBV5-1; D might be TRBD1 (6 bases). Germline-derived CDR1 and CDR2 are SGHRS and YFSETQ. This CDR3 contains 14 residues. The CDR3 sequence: CASSLGQRTDTQYF. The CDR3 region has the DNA TGTGCCAGCAGCTTAGGACAGCGCACAGATACGCAGTATTTT.

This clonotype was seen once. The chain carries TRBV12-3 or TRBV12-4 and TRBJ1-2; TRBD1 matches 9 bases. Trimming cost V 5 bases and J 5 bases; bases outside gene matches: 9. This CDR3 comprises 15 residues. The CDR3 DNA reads TGTGCCAGCAGTACCGGACAGGGGTTGGCGTATGGCTACACCTTC. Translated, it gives CASSTGQGLAYGYTF.

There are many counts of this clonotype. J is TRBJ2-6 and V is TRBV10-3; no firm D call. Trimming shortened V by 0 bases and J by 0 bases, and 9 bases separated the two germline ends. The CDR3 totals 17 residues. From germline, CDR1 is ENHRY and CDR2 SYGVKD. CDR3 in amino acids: CAISESNSRSGANVLTF. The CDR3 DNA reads TGTGCCATCAGTGAGTCGAATTCGCGCTCTGGGGCCAACGTCCTGACTTTC.

The CDR3 sequence is CAISESMSLGQPQHF. The CDR3 region has the DNA TGTGCCATCAGTGAGTCGATGTCTCTCGGTCAGCCCCAGCATTTT. The chain recombines TRBV10-3 with TRBJ1-5; D is undetermined. CDR1 ENHRY and CDR2 SYGVKD come from the germline V gene. The length of the CDR3 is 15 residues. The ends were cut back, 0 bases at V and 6 bases at J, with 12 bases in the middle.

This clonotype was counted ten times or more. CDR3 in DNA: TGTGCCAGCAGTGAACTTAATGGCTACACCTTC. Translation gives CASSELNGYTF. The V and J genes are TRBV25-1 and TRBJ1-2; D call uncertain. There are 11 residues in the CDR3. In germline, CDR1 is MGHDK, CDR2 SYGVNS. V was shortened by 2 bases and J by 6 bases, with 4 bases between the two germline ends.

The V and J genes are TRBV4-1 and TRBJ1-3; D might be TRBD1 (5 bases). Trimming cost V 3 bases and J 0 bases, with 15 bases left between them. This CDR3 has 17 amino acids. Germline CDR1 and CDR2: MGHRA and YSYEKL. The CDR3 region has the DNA TGCGCCAGCAGCCAGGATGGGGGACCGACCTCTGGAAACACCATATATTTT. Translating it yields CASSQDGGPTSGNTIYF.

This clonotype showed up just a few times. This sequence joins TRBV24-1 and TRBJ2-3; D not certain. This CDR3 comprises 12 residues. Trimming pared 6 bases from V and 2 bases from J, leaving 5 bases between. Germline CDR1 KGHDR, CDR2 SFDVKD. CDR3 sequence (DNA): TGTGCCACCAGTCATATCACAGATACGCAGTATTTT. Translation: CATSHITDTQYF.

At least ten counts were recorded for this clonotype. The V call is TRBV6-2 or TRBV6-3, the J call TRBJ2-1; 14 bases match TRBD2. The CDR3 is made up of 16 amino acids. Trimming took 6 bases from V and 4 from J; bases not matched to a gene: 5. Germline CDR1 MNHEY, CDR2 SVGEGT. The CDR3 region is CASSDRTSGGYNEQFF. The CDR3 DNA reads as TGTGCCAGCAGCGATAGGACTAGCGGGGGGTACAATGAGCAGTTCTTC.

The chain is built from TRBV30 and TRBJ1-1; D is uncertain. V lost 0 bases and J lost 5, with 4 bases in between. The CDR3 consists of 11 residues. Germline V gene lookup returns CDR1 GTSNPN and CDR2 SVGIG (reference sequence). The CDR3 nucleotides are TGTGCCTGGAGTGTTGGTACTGAAGCTTTCTTT. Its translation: CAWSVGTEAFF. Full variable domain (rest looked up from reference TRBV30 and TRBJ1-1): SQTIHQWPATLVQPVGSPLSLECTVEGTSNPNLYWYRQAAGRGLQLLFYSVGIGQISSEVPQNLSASRPQDRQFILSSKKLLLSDSGFYLCAWSVGTEAFFGQGTRLTVV.

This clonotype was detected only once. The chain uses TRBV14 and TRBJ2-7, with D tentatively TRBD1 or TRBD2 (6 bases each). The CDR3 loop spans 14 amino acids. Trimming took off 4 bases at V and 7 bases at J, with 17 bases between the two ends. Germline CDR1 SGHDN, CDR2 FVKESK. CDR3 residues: CASSPTCGGLEQYF. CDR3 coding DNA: TGTGCCAGCAGCCCCACCTGTGGGGGGCTAGAGCAGTACTTC.

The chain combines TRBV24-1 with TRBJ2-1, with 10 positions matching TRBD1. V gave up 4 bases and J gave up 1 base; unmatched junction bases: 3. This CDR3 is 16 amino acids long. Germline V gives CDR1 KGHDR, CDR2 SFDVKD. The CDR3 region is CATSDPGQGSYNEQFF. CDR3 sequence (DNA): TGTGCCACCAGTGACCCGGGACAGGGGTCCTACAATGAGCAGTTCTTC.

CDR3 DNA: TGCGCCAGCAGCTTGGGACTAGCGAGTCTCAATGAGCAGTTCTTC. Translated, it gives CASSLGLASLNEQFF. This rearrangement joins TRBV5-1 to TRBJ2-1, with 8 bases matching TRBD2. The ends lost 0 bases at V and 6 bases at J; junction bases unmatched: 5. Germline CDR1 is SGHRS and CDR2 is YFSETQ. This CDR3 has 15 amino acids. Drawing the rest from reference TRBV5-1 and TRBJ2-1, the complete variable domain is KAGVTQTPRYLIKTRGQQVTLSCSPISGHRSVSWYQQTPGQGLQFLFEYFSETQRNKGNFPGRFSGRQFSNSRSEMNVSTLELGDSALYLCASSLGLASLNEQFFGPGTRLTVL.

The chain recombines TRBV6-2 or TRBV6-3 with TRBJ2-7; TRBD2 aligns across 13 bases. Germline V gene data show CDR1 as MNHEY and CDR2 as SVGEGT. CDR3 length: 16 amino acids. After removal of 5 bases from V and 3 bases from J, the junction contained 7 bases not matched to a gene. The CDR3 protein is CASSVPGLAGNYEQYF. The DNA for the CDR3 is TGTGCCAGCAGTGTTCCGGGACTAGCGGGGAACTACGAGCAGTACTTC.

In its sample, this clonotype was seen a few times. CDR3 residues: CASSTSGTGFNEQFF. The DNA for the CDR3 is TGTGCCAGCAGCACGTCCGGGACAGGCTTCAATGAGCAGTTCTTC. The V call is TRBV5-5, the J call TRBJ2-1; TRBD1 aligns across 8 bases. There are 15 residues in the CDR3. The V and J ends lost 4 bases and 6 bases, in that order; junction bases with no gene match: 9. Germline CDR1 is SGHKS and CDR2 is YYEKEE (reference sequence).

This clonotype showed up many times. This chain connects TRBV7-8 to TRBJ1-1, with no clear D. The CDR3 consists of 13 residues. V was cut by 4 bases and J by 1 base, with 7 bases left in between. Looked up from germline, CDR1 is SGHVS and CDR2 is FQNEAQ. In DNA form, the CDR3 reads TGTGCCAGCAGCTCACACCAGAACACTGAAGCTTTCTTT. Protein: CASSSHQNTEAFF.

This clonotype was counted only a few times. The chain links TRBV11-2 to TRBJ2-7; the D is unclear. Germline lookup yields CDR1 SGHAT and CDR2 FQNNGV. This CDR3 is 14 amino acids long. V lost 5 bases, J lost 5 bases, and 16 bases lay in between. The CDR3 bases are TGTGCCAGCAGCACACGACCTAGTTCCAACGAGCAGTACTTC. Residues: CASSTRPSSNEQYF.

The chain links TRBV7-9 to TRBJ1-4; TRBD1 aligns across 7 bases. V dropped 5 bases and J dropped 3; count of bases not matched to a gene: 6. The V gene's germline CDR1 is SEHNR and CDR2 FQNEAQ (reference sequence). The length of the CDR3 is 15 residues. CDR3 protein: CASSTRQGSNEKLFF. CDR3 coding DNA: TGTGCCAGCAGCACCCGACAGGGATCTAATGAAAAACTGTTTTTT.

The CDR3: CASSSTWGSSYNEQFF. The DNA for the CDR3 is TGTGCCAGCAGTTCAACCTGGGGGAGCTCCTACAATGAGCAGTTCTTC. The J gene is TRBJ2-1, the V gene TRBV5-5; D may match TRBD1 or TRBD2 (5 bases each). The germline gives CDR1 SGHKS, CDR2 YYEKEE (reference sequence). The CDR3 totals 16 residues. V was clipped by 5 bases and J by 0 bases, with 15 bases between them. Combining the CDR3 with reference TRBV5-5 and TRBJ2-1 gives the whole variable domain DAGVTQSPTHLIKTRGQQVTLRCSPISGHKSVSWYQQVLGQGPQFIFQYYEKEERGRGNFPDRFSARQFPNYSSELNVNALLLGDSALYLCASSSTWGSSYNEQFFGPGTRLTVL.

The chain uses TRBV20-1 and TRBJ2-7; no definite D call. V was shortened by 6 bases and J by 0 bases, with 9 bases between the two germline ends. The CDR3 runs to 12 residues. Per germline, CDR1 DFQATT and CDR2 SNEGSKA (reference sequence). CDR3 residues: CSAQPASYEQYF. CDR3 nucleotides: TGCAGTGCCCAACCTGCCTCCTACGAGCAGTACTTC.

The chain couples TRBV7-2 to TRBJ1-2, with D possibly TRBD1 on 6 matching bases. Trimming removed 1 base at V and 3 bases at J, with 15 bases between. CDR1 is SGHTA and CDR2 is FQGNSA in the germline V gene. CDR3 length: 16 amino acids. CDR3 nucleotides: TGTGCCAGCAGCTTAGTTTTGGGGGCAAGGGACTATGGCTACACCTTC. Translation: CASSLVLGARDYGYTF.